This TCR beta chain was sequenced for a study of blood T cell repertoires in COVID-19. Across the whole study: The United States, Italy and Spain were the sources of the acute and convalescent COVID-19 samples. T cells, B-cell-depleted T cells, or PBMCs supplied cDNA or gDNA.

In the original workflow: Scientists estimated how many nucleated cells there were by amplifying reference gene primers. The data were produced by immunoSEQ multiplex PCR, yet TCRdb's version contains in-frame clones alone and is incomplete. The D gene and trimming were derived from the DNA, and the V and J assignments and clone size from that table. The repertoire includes some 150,000 clones, approximately 91% of them detected once, and approximately 2.5% sits in the top ten. The CDR3 runs 17 residues. Germline CDR1 and CDR2: MNHEY and SMNVEV (reference sequence). V lost 2 bases, J lost 0 bases, and 14 bases lay in between. Only a few counts were recorded for this clone.

The receptor comes from a human donor in a cohort sampled during active COVID-19. Material: peripheral blood. The chain joins TRBV27 to TRBJ1-3, with D uncertain. CDR3 sequence (DNA): TGTGCCAGCAGTTTAAGCGCGGAGCGAGTCTCTGGAAACACCATATATTTT. Translated, it gives CASSLSAERVSGNTIYF.